Listed below are T cell receptor beta chains from one sample, sequenced in a study of blood T cell repertoires in COVID-19. Some clones are missing from TCRdb's copy, which holds only in-frame ones; the method was immunoSEQ multiplex PCR. The sample yields 40,000 to 55,000 clones, roughly nine tenths seen once. Sequencing was carried out using peripheral blood. These TCRs come from a human donor in a cohort sampled during active COVID-19. Each CDR3 is given with its conserved first and last residue. A D gene is named only where the DNA matches it firmly. Size is omitted from some rows. Given values are once, few, many or a class for expanded clones.

>TRBV30|-|few|TRBJ2-1
TGTGCCTGCGACACACAGGGTAGGTTCTTC
CACDTQGRFF
>TRBV7-3|-|-|TRBJ2-3
TGTGCCAGCAGCTTATTCGGGAGCGAGGGGCAAGATACGCAGTATTTT
CASSLFGSEGQDTQYF
>TRBV7-3|-|few|TRBJ2-2
TGTGCCAGCAGCCCGACGGGCGGGGAGCTGTTTTTT
CASSPTGGELFF
>TRBV2|TRBD1|-|TRBJ1-1
TGTGCCAGCGTTGGGGACAGTCCCGCGAACACTGAAGCTTTCTTT
CASVGDSPANTEAFF
>TRBV10-3|TRBD2|-|TRBJ2-1
TGTGCCATCAGTGGGATACTGGGAGGGTACAATGAGCAGTTCTTC
CAISGILGGYNEQFF
>TRBV11-2|-|-|TRBJ2-1
TGTGCCAGCAGCTTAGTCTCCGGGAGACACAATGAGCAGTTCTTC
CASSLVSGRHNEQFF
>TRBV9|TRBD1|-|TRBJ1-6
TGTGCCAGCAGCCCTCGGACAGGGGGCGATTCACCCCTCCACTTT
CASSPRTGGDSPLHF
>TRBV7-2|-|-|TRBJ2-2
TGTGCCAGCAGTTCCAGGAAAGGGGCCGGGGAGCTGTTTTTT
CASSSRKGAGELFF
>TRBV19|TRBD2|-|TRBJ2-3
TGTGCCAGTAGTATACCCCGGGGGGGGACAGATACGCAGTATTTT
CASSIPRGGTDTQYF
>TRBV7-2|TRBD2|-|TRBJ2-1
TGTGCCACGCGAGGAGGCCGGGAGGTCTACAATGAGCAGTTCTTC
CATRGGREVYNEQFF
>TRBV5-4|TRBD2|-|TRBJ2-2
TGTGCCAGCAGCTTACGCCGGGAGGTGGGCGGGGAGCTGTTTTTT
CASSLRREVGGELFF
>TRBV4-1|-|-|TRBJ2-4
TGCGCCAGCAGCCAAGAGGGGGCGGGAGCTCTAGCCAAAAACATTCAGTACTTC
CASSQEGAGALAKNIQYF
>TRBV19|-|-|TRBJ1-5
TGTGCCAGTAGTATAGGACGGACAGTCATCGGGCAGCCCCAGCATTTT
CASSIGRTVIGQPQHF
>TRBV9|-|-|TRBJ2-3
TGTGCCAGCAGCGTAGTGGCAGGGTCAGATACGCAGTATTTT
CASSVVAGSDTQYF
>TRBV6-5|TRBD1|few|TRBJ1-1
TGTGCCAGCAGTCCCTACAGGGGAGAGACTGAAGCTTTCTTT
CASSPYRGETEAFF
>TRBV28|-|-|TRBJ2-2
TGTGCCAGCCTACGTAGGGGGTTGAACACCGGGGAGCTGTTTTTT
CASLRRGLNTGELFF
>TRBV30|TRBD1|-|TRBJ1-6
TGTGCCTGGAGCCGGGAGGGGGCCCTGAGGTCACCCCTCCACTTT
CAWSREGALRSPLHF
>TRBV27|TRBD1|-|TRBJ1-6
TGTGCCAGCAGTTTATATCGGGACAGGGCGAATTCACCCCTCCACTTT
CASSLYRDRANSPLHF
>TRBV7-8|TRBD1|-|TRBJ1-1
TGTGCCAGCAGCTCAGGGGGGACACCGGGCTCTGAAGCTTTCTTT
CASSSGGTPGSEAFF
>TRBV7-9|-|-|TRBJ2-2
TGTGCGAACGGAGGGGGCTCCGGGGAGCTGTTTTTT
CANGGGSGELFF
>TRBV7-8|TRBD2|-|TRBJ2-1
TGTGCCAGCAGCCCCGATCACGGGACTAGCGGGATATATGAGCAGTTCTTC
CASSPDHGTSGIYEQFF
>TRBV28|-|-|TRBJ1-1
TGTGCCAGCCGTTTAGGGGGAGGGTGGACTGAAGCTTTCTTT
CASRLGGGWTEAFF
>TRBV2|-|-|TRBJ1-2
TGTGCCAGCAGTGAAACCTCGAATCGGGGGGCGGCCAACTATGGCTACACCTTC
CASSETSNRGAANYGYTF
>TRBV7-3|-|-|TRBJ2-2
TGTGCCAGCAGCCCGAGGGCCGGGGAGCTGTTTTTT
CASSPRAGELFF
>TRBV5-1|TRBD1|-|TRBJ2-5
TGCGCCAGCAGCTTTGACAGGGGAGCGACCCAGTACTTC
CASSFDRGATQYF
>TRBV28|TRBD1|once|TRBJ1-2
TGTGCCATTACGAGACAGGGTTACGGTGGCTACACCTTC
CAITRQGYGGYTF
>TRBV18|TRBD1|once|TRBJ1-1
TGTGCCAGCTCACCAGACAGGGGGGTCACTGAAGCTTTCTTT
CASSPDRGVTEAFF
>TRBV24-1|-|-|TRBJ2-1
TGTGCCACCAGTGACCAGTCCTCGACTGGCCTCGCCTGGGATGAGCAGTTCTTC
CATSDQSSTGLAWDEQFF
>TRBV19|-|-|TRBJ1-1
TGTGCCAGTAGTCTAGGTGACCGGGAAAGAGCTGAAGCTTTCTTT
CASSLGDRERAEAFF
>TRBV19|TRBD2|-|TRBJ2-3
TGTGCCAGTAGTTCTCTAGCGGGGATCACAGATACGCAGTATTTT
CASSSLAGITDTQYF
>TRBV7-2|TRBD1|-|TRBJ1-5
TGTGCCAGCAGCTTGGGGGACAGGGGGAGGAATCAGCCCCAGCATTTT
CASSLGDRGRNQPQHF